These T cell receptor beta chains were read from a single sample in a study of blood T cell repertoires in COVID-19. Assay used: immunoSEQ multiplex PCR; TCRdb lists only in-frame clones, some missing. The data contain some 220,000 clones, about 90% of them seen just once; the ten biggest clones take up 0.8% to 0.95%. Sequencing was carried out using peripheral blood. Receptors originate from a man aged 30 to 45 with COVID-19, enrolled during active disease. Both conserved end residues are part of each CDR3. D genes are given only for firm matches. Clone size, where shown, is once, few, many, or a class for clones that have expanded.

>TRBV6-5|TRBJ2-3|NA|NA
TGTGCCAGCAGTTACCGGGACTCTGACACAGATACGCAGTATTTT
CASSYRDSDTDTQYF
>TRBV7-3|TRBJ2-7|NA|TRBD2
TGTGCCAGCAGCTATCTAAGCGGGGGGCTCGAGCAGTACTTC
CASSYLSGGLEQYF
>TRBV24-1|TRBJ2-3|NA|TRBD2
TGTGCCACCAGTGACCCCGGGACTAGCGGCGATACGCAGTATTTT
CATSDPGTSGDTQYF
>TRBV5-1|TRBJ1-5|NA|TRBD1
TGCGCCAGCAGCCCGGACAGGGGCAATCAGCCCCAGCATTTT
CASSPDRGNQPQHF
>TRBV7-9|TRBJ2-7|NA|NA
TGTGCCAGCAGTGCCGACGGGAGCTCCTACGAGCAGTACTTC
CASSADGSSYEQYF
>TRBV4-1|TRBJ1-2|NA|NA
TGCGCCAGCAGCCAGGCCGCTAACTATGGCTACACCTTC
CASSQAANYGYTF
>TRBV2|TRBJ1-4|NA|TRBD1
TGTGCCAGCAGTGTCAGGGGGCGGGAAAAACTGTTTTTT
CASSVRGREKLFF
>TRBV11-2|TRBJ1-4|NA|NA
TGTGCCAGCAGCCCAGCCGGTCGGGGGGAGTGGGCAACTAATGAAAAACTGTTTTTT
CASSPAGRGEWATNEKLFF
>TRBV2|TRBJ1-6|NA|NA
TGTGCCAGCAGTGAAGCGCGCGGACAGCGTTTTTCACCCCTCCACTTT
CASSEARGQRFSPLHF
>TRBV2|TRBJ2-5|NA|NA
TGTGCCAGCAGACCTACTAGTACGTTAGAGACCCAGTACTTC
CASRPTSTLETQYF
>TRBV7-6|TRBJ1-6|NA|NA
TGTGCCAGCAGCTTAGCGGGAGTGACGTCCAATTCACCCCTCCACTTT
CASSLAGVTSNSPLHF
>TRBV2|TRBJ1-3|NA|NA
TGTGCCAGCAGTGGAGAGGGAGGAAACACCATATATTTT
CASSGEGGNTIYF
>TRBV7-2|TRBJ2-1|NA|TRBD2
TGTGCCAGCAGCTTTCCCGGGACTAGCGGGGGACCCTTGGGGGGTGAGCAGTTCTTC
CASSFPGTSGGPLGGEQFF
>TRBV6-5|TRBJ1-3|NA|NA
TGTGCCAGCAGTCCGGCGGTCTTTGGGGGAAACACCATATATTTT
CASSPAVFGGNTIYF
>TRBV24-1|TRBJ2-2|NA|NA
TGTGCCACCAGTGGGGGGCTCACCGGGGAGCTGTTTTTT
CATSGGLTGELFF
>TRBV19|TRBJ1-5|NA|NA
TGTGCCAGTAGCTTCACGGACAGCAGCAATCAGCCCCAGCATTTT
CASSFTDSSNQPQHF
>TRBV2|TRBJ1-1|NA|TRBD1
TGTGCCAGCAGTAGCCAGGGGGGATCCACTGAAGCTTTCTTT
CASSSQGGSTEAFF
>TRBV5-6|TRBJ2-5|NA|TRBD2
TGTGCCAGCAGCCCGTCGACGACTAGCGCAGAGACCCAGTACTTC
CASSPSTTSAETQYF
>TRBV4-1|TRBJ2-1|NA|TRBD2
TGCGCCAGCAGCCAAGATACTAGCGGCTTTGGAAGAGAGCAGTTCTTC
CASSQDTSGFGREQFF
>TRBV12-3/TRBV12-4|TRBJ2-7|NA|TRBD1
TGTGCCAGCAGTCCAGGATCAGGGGGCGAGCAGTACTTC
CASSPGSGGEQYF
>TRBV28|TRBJ2-7|NA|TRBD1
TGTGCCAGCAGTCCAGACAGGGTAATCGTTCAGTACTTC
CASSPDRVIVQYF
>TRBV5-1|TRBJ1-1|NA|NA
TGCGCCACCTCCGAATGGAGTAACACTGAAGCTTTCTTT
CATSEWSNTEAFF
>TRBV6-2/TRBV6-3|TRBJ1-2|NA|NA
TGTGCCAGCAGTTACAGAGGGTCTTTTGGCTACACCTTC
CASSYRGSFGYTF
>TRBV6-1|TRBJ2-5|NA|TRBD2
TGTGCCAGCAGGGAAGGGACTAGCGGGACCCAAGAGACCCAGTACTTC
CASREGTSGTQETQYF
>TRBV6-5|TRBJ1-1|NA|TRBD1
TGTGCCAGCAGTTACGACGACAGGGGTTGGACTGAAGCTTTCTTT
CASSYDDRGWTEAFF
>TRBV5-5|TRBJ2-1|NA|NA
TGTGCCAGCCAGAAACAGGGTGGTCCCTATGAGCAGTTCTTC
CASQKQGGPYEQFF
>TRBV6-5|TRBJ1-4|NA|TRBD1
TGTGCCAGCAGATACGGGACAGGGGCACTGTTTTTT
CASRYGTGALFF
>TRBV30|TRBJ2-1|NA|NA
TGTGCACGGGGAGGTAGCTCTCGCAATGAGCAGTTCTTC
CARGGSSRNEQFF
>TRBV5-6|TRBJ2-7|NA|TRBD1
TGTGCCAGCAGCTTGTTGGGCAGGGGGTACGAGCAGTACTTC
CASSLLGRGYEQYF
>TRBV20-1|TRBJ2-1|once|TRBD2
TGCAGTGCTAGTCTTGCGGGGGTGGGCGTCAATGAGCAGTTCTTC
CSASLAGVGVNEQFF
>TRBV6-6|TRBJ2-2|few|NA
TGTGCCAGCAGTACACGGGTCGGAAACACCGGGGAGCTGTTTTTT
CASSTRVGNTGELFF
>TRBV19|TRBJ1-4|NA|NA
TGTGCCAGTAGTAGGTTAGGGGCGGCTAATGAAAAACTGTTTTTT
CASSRLGAANEKLFF
>TRBV5-1|TRBJ2-3|NA|TRBD1
TGCGCCAGCAGCGCGGGACAGGGGTACGCCACAGATACGCAGTATTTT
CASSAGQGYATDTQYF
>TRBV5-1|TRBJ2-3|NA|NA
TGCGCCAGCAGCTCCCTATCACCGCACACAGATACGCAGTATTTT
CASSSLSPHTDTQYF
>TRBV18|TRBJ1-4|NA|NA
TGTGCCAGCGCAACAAGGGAGCCACCTAATGAAAAACTGTTTTTT
CASATREPPNEKLFF
>TRBV2|TRBJ1-2|NA|NA
TGTGCCAGCAGTCCTGACAGGAACTATGGCTACACCTTC
CASSPDRNYGYTF
>TRBV30|TRBJ2-6|NA|NA
TGTGCCTGGAGTGCGAGCCAGGGGGGATACTCTGGGGCCAACGTCCTGACTTTC
CAWSASQGGYSGANVLTF
>TRBV4-2|TRBJ1-5|NA|NA
TGTGCCAGCAGCCAAGATCTGGCCACAGGGACTCAGCCCCAGCATTTT
CASSQDLATGTQPQHF
>TRBV10-2|TRBJ2-3|NA|NA
TGCGCCAGCAGTGAAAGTACAAGTACGCAGTATTTT
CASSESTSTQYF
>TRBV6-5|TRBJ1-1|once|TRBD1
TGTGCCAGCAGTAACGGACAGGGTGGACCTGAAGCTTTCTTT
CASSNGQGGPEAFF
>TRBV5-4|TRBJ1-1|NA|NA
TGTGCCAGCAGCTCCCCCAGGGTCGATAAAGCTTTCTTT
CASSSPRVDKAFF
>TRBV29-1|TRBJ1-5|NA|TRBD1
TGCAGCGTACTTGGACAGGGGGCGAGTCAGCCCCAGCATTTT
CSVLGQGASQPQHF
>TRBV5-1|TRBJ1-6|NA|TRBD1
TGCGCCAGCAGCACGGGACAGCCTAGCTGGAGCTCCTATAATTCACCCCTCCACTTT
CASSTGQPSWSSYNSPLHF
>TRBV19|TRBJ1-6|NA|NA
TGTGCCAGTAGTACCCAGTCCAATTCACCCCTCCACTTT
CASSTQSNSPLHF
>TRBV30|TRBJ2-5|NA|NA
TGTGCCCTATTAGTGAGGGACACGGCGCGGGAGACCCAGTACTTC
CALLVRDTARETQYF
>TRBV19|TRBJ1-2|once|NA
TGTGCCAGTAGTTCAAAAGAGGAGGCCGGCTATGGCTACACCTTC
CASSSKEEAGYGYTF
>TRBV19|TRBJ1-5|NA|NA
TGTGCCAGTAGTATGCAGGGCAATCAGCCCCAGCATTTT
CASSMQGNQPQHF
>TRBV21-1|TRBJ1-2|NA|NA
TGTGCCAGCAGCAAAAGGGCCCGGGGTCGGTGCTATGGCTACACCTTC
CASSKRARGRCYGYTF
>TRBV19|TRBJ2-7|NA|NA
TGTGCCAGTAGTATTGGCCTAACTATGGAGGAGCAGTACTTC
CASSIGLTMEEQYF
>TRBV7-2|TRBJ2-2|NA|TRBD1
TGTGCCAGCAGCCCCGGGACAGAGGAGCCCGGGGAGCTGTTTTTT
CASSPGTEEPGELFF
>TRBV7-2|TRBJ2-2|NA|NA
TGTGCCCGCCGTGACAGAACGAACACCGGGGAGCTGTTTTTT
CARRDRTNTGELFF
>TRBV6-5|TRBJ1-5|NA|NA
TGTGCCAGCAAAACGGCGGGGTCGGGGCGTCAGCCCCAGCATTTT
CASKTAGSGRQPQHF
>TRBV19|TRBJ1-1|few|NA
TGTGCCAGTAGTAGTTACAGCGGAAACACTGAAGCTTTCTTT
CASSSYSGNTEAFF
>TRBV29-1|TRBJ1-2|NA|TRBD1
TGCAGCGTTGAAAAATCGGGGACAGGGGCCGGCTACACCTTC
CSVEKSGTGAGYTF
>TRBV24-1|TRBJ2-2|NA|TRBD1
TGTGCCACCAGCTCAGGACAGGGAGGCACCGGGGAGCTGTTTTTT
CATSSGQGGTGELFF
>TRBV29-1|TRBJ1-4|NA|NA
TGCAGCGCAAGACATCCAACTAATGAAAAACTGTTTTTT
CSARHPTNEKLFF
>TRBV19|TRBJ1-2|NA|TRBD1
TGTGCCAGTACCCTGGGACAGAACCCTCCTAACTATGGCTACACCTTC
CASTLGQNPPNYGYTF
>TRBV4-1|TRBJ2-7|once|NA
TGCGCCAGCAGCCAAGATCCAGGAGGGGTGTCCTACGAGCAGTACTTC
CASSQDPGGVSYEQYF
>TRBV6-6|TRBJ2-5|NA|TRBD2
TGTGCCAGCACTGACCCGGGGGGAACCCAAGAGACCCAGTACTTC
CASTDPGGTQETQYF